A single sample gave rise to the 21 T cell receptor beta chains below, sequenced in a study of HIV-infected patients and healthy controls. Alpha and beta constant-region primers primed reverse transcription of about 500 ng RNA. Each of the alpha and beta chains got its own library through chain-specific third strand synthesis with indices. TCRdb fed the 5' RACE reads into MiXCR, producing one record per CDR3 protein. The sample shows 9,000 to 13,000 distinct CDR3 sequences, approximately 5.2% of them seen only once. The repertoire came from unfractionated whole blood and reflected all unsorted peripheral T cells. Sequencing was performed on blood, taken before antiretroviral therapy. Receptor source: an adult with HIV infection.

By sample share, this clonotype is medium-sized (0.01 to 0.1%). The chain uses TRBV29-1 and TRBJ2-1, with TRBD1 identical over 9 bases. CDR1 and CDR2 from the germline V gene are SQVTM and ANQGSEA. This CDR3 is built from 16 residues. V trimming: 7 bases; J trimming: 0 bases; junction bases outside the gene matches: 10. The CDR3 nucleotides are TGCAGCGCTCCCTCGGGACAGGGCTACTCCTACAATGAGCAGTTCTTC. Encoded protein: CSAPSGQGYSYNEQFF.

The chain carries TRBV12-3 or TRBV12-4 and TRBJ2-7; TRBD2 might be the D (6 bases). This CDR3 is built from 13 residues. V lost 3 bases and J 6 bases, leaving 12 bases between the germline ends. CDR3 sequence (DNA): TGTGCCAGCAGTTTTGGTGGGCGGGGCGAGCAGTACTTC. Protein sequence: CASSFGGRGEQYF.

This clonotype was observed many times. A junction boundary mismatches the germline segment, possibly from a read error. This chain uses TRBV2 with TRBJ1-1; D is ambiguous. Germline assignment: CDR1 SNHLY and CDR2 FYNNEI. This CDR3 contains 13 residues. The chain's CDR3 is CASSESRTLSLFF. The CDR3 nucleotides read TGTGCCAGCAGTGAATCTCGCACACTATCCCTTTTTTTT.

This chain joins TRBV5-4 and TRBJ1-3; 9 bases are a match to TRBD1. CDR1 and CDR2 (germline): SGHNT, YYREEE (reference sequence). This CDR3 contains 15 residues. Unmatched junction bases numbered 6, after V lost 3 bases and J lost 5 bases. The CDR3 DNA reads as TGTGCCAGCAGCTCGGGAGGGACAGGGAGAAACACCATATATTTT. Its protein is CASSSGGTGRNTIYF.

This clonotype was counted at least ten times. V usage is TRBV29-1 and J usage is TRBJ2-6; D is possibly TRBD1 (6 bases). Germline V gives CDR1 SQVTM, CDR2 ANQGSEA. Trimming left V 0 bases short and J 2 bases short, with 14 bases between. The CDR3 extends over 17 amino acids. This CDR3 is CSVEDAGVGAGANVLTF. The CDR3 nucleotides read TGCAGCGTTGAAGATGCAGGGGTAGGGGCTGGGGCCAACGTCCTGACTTTC.

This clonotype was seen at least ten times. The chain is built from TRBV11-2 and TRBJ2-5, with 13 nucleotides matching TRBD2. Germline CDR1 and CDR2: SGHAT and FQNNGV. With 3 bases clipped from V and 5 bases from J, the junction kept 6 bases outside the gene matches. This CDR3 contains 16 residues. CDR3 loop: CASSFGLAGDSETQYF. In nucleotides, the CDR3 is TGTGCCAGCAGCTTCGGACTAGCGGGGGACTCGGAGACCCAGTACTTC.

By share of the sample, this clonotype is medium-sized. The V and J genes are TRBV6-1 and TRBJ2-1, with 9 bases lining up with TRBD2. The CDR3 sequence is 13 residues long. The ends lost 4 bases at V and 10 bases at J; junction bases unmatched: 5. Germline CDR1 and CDR2: MNHNS and SASEGT. The CDR3 is CASSGSGSPEQFF. The DNA for the CDR3 is TGTGCCAGCAGTGGTAGCGGGAGTCCAGAGCAGTTCTTC.

In its sample, this clonotype was seen many times. The chain carries TRBV7-8 and TRBJ2-3; no reliable D call. The CDR3 length is 14 residues. V was shortened by 4 bases and J by 2 bases, with 10 bases between the two germline ends. Germline V gene lookup returns CDR1 SGHVS and CDR2 FQNEAQ. CDR3 bases: TGTGCCAGCAGCTCTCTTTCCCCCACAGATACGCAGTATTTT. This translates into CASSSLSPTDTQYF.

This clonotype appeared many times. The V gene is TRBV10-2, the J gene TRBJ2-2; TRBD2 matches 8 bases. With 7 bases clipped from V and 1 base from J, the junction kept 5 bases outside the gene matches. CDR3 length: 15 amino acids. Looked up from germline, CDR1 is WSHSY and CDR2 is SAAADI. CDR3 region: CASTPGLGNTGELFF. CDR3 nucleotide sequence: TGCGCCAGCACCCCGGGACTAGGGAACACCGGGGAGCTGTTTTTT.

This clonotype has only a few counts. The chain combines TRBV10-3 with TRBJ1-2; D is unclear. The germline V gene has CDR1 ENHRY and CDR2 SYGVKD. This CDR3 spans 13 amino acids. V gave up 3 bases and J gave up 1 base, with 6 bases separating them. CDR3 sequence reads: CAISDRFNYGYTF. In DNA, the CDR3 is TGTGCCATCAGTGACAGATTTAACTATGGCTACACCTTC.

There are many counts of this clonotype. CDR3 amino acids: CSARAGGDTQYF. In nucleotides, the CDR3 is TGCAGTGCTAGAGCGGGCGGAGATACGCAGTATTTT. The chain links TRBV20-1 to TRBJ2-3; D is unresolved. Deletions cut 1 base from V and 5 bases from J, with 7 bases between. Germline V gene data show CDR1 as DFQATT and CDR2 as SNEGSKA (reference sequence). The CDR3 covers 12 residues.

This clonotype was counted ten times or more. J is TRBJ2-5 and V is TRBV7-2, with a weak D call TRBD1 (6 bases). This CDR3 spans 16 amino acids. Deletions cut 3 bases from V and 0 bases from J, with 14 bases between. Germline V CDR1 and CDR2: SGHTA, FQGNSA. The CDR3 region has the DNA TGTGCCAGCAGCTTCCTTGACAGGTCGTACCAAGAGACCCAGTACTTC. Translation gives CASSFLDRSYQETQYF.

This clonotype was recorded at least ten times. The rearrangement uses TRBV19 and TRBJ2-3, with 8 positions matching TRBD2. The J segment lost 3 bases and the V segment lost 6 bases, leaving 2 bases of the junction unmatched. From germline, CDR1 is LNHDA and CDR2 SQIVND (reference sequence). CDR3 length: 13 amino acids. For the CDR3, the DNA is TGTGCCAGTAGCCCGGGAGGGACAGATACGCAGTATTTT. It yields the protein CASSPGGTDTQYF.

In this sample, this clonotype is medium-sized. The chain joins TRBV6-5 to TRBJ1-1; 7 bases agree with TRBD1. V gave up 6 bases and J gave up 10 bases; unmatched junction bases: 8. In germline, CDR1 is MNHEY, CDR2 SVGAGI. The CDR3 covers 12 residues. The CDR3 here is CASRPRRGRAFF. The CDR3 DNA reads TGTGCCAGCAGACCACGTAGGGGGCGAGCTTTCTTT.

This clonotype qualifies as medium-sized. The chain carries TRBV7-2 and TRBJ2-2; 8 nucleotides align to TRBD2. Germline CDR1 and CDR2: SGHTA and FQGNSA. CDR3 length: 18 amino acids. V lost 1 base and J lost 3; bases outside the gene matches: 10. CDR3 nucleotides: TGTGCCAGCAGCTTAGTACGATTCGAACTAGCGGACACCGGGGAGCTGTTTTTT. This sequence encodes CASSLVRFELADTGELFF.

This clonotype was seen only a few times. The chain's CDR3 is CASLKPGVDTEAFF. The CDR3 nucleotides are TGTGCCAGCCTCAAGCCCGGGGTAGACACTGAAGCTTTCTTT. This sequence joins TRBV7-9 and TRBJ1-1; no firm D call. Germline V lookup: CDR1 SEHNR, CDR2 FQNEAQ (reference sequence). V dropped 8 bases and J dropped 3 bases, with 16 bases sitting between them. The CDR3 totals 14 residues.

This clonotype was observed many times. This chain connects TRBV13 to TRBJ2-3, with 14 bases identical to TRBD2. CDR1 and CDR2 from the germline V gene are PRHDT and FYEKMQ (reference sequence). The CDR3 contains 18 residues. V dropped 4 bases and J dropped 6; count of bases not matched to a gene: 12. CDR3 region: CASSSTGTSGGRVDTQYF. The DNA for the CDR3 is TGTGCCAGCAGCTCGACCGGGACTAGCGGGGGCAGGGTGGATACGCAGTATTTT.

This clonotype was detected many times. The chain combines TRBV6-5 with TRBJ2-1; D is unclear. Germline loops: CDR1 MNHEY, CDR2 SVGAGI. The CDR3 length is 14 residues. V was clipped by 5 bases and J by 1 base, with 9 bases between them. CDR3 nucleotide sequence: TGTGCCAGCAGTCCCGGGCCTTCCTACAATGAGCAGTTCTTC. Translation gives CASSPGPSYNEQFF.

This clonotype qualifies as medium-sized. This chain links TRBV6-1 with TRBJ2-7, with D tentatively TRBD1 (6 bases). The V end was cut by 4 bases, the J end by 6 bases, with 13 bases between. The CDR3 is 13 residues long. Germline assignment: CDR1 MNHNS and CDR2 SASEGT. The CDR3 nucleotides are TGTGCCAGCAGTGGAACAGGGTCTCCCGAGCAGTACTTC. Protein: CASSGTGSPEQYF.

This clonotype has only a few counts. The rearrangement links TRBV20-1 to TRBJ2-7; 7 bases line up with TRBD2. The V segment lost 0 bases and the J segment 6 bases; nucleotides outside the gene matches: 5. CDR3 size: 13 residues. CDR1 DFQATT and CDR2 SNEGSKA come from the germline V gene (reference sequence). CDR3: CSARDGREFEQYF. The CDR3 DNA reads TGCAGTGCTAGAGATGGGCGGGAGTTCGAGCAGTACTTC.

Ten or more counts support this clonotype. V usage is TRBV20-1 and J usage is TRBJ2-1; weak D call: TRBD1 (5 bases). This CDR3 spans 15 amino acids. V was cut by 6 bases and J by 5 bases, with 20 bases left in between. Germline CDR1 and CDR2: DFQATT and SNEGSKA (reference sequence). CDR3: CSAQWGREGNNEQFF. DNA of the CDR3: TGCAGTGCCCAATGGGGCAGGGAAGGGAACAATGAGCAGTTCTTC.